The rows below give T cell receptor beta chains drawn from one sample of a study of graft-versus-host responses after intestinal transplantation. TCRdb's table, derived via immunoSEQ multiplex PCR, lists solely in-frame clones and lacks some. The data hold roughly 80,000 clones, with around 86% observed a single time. Their specific antigens are unknown. Material: unstimulated CD8+ T cells sorted from spleen or lymph node cells, obtained before transplant. The receptors here all came from a human donor who was the organ donor for an intestinal transplant. The CDR3 runs from the conserved cysteine through the conserved F or W. Each record gives: D gene, clone size, J gene, V gene, CDR3 protein, CDR3 DNA. D genes are given only for firm matches. Size is stated for part of the rows, as once, few or many counts, or as a class when the clone is expanded.

d_call: NA; clone_size: NA; j_call: TRBJ1-1; v_call: TRBV7-2; cdr3_aa: CASSLGAPAMNTEAFF; cdr3_nt: TGTGCCAGCAGCTTAGGGGCGCCAGCCATGAACACTGAAGCTTTCTTT
d_call: NA; clone_size: NA; j_call: TRBJ1-2; v_call: TRBV7-6; cdr3_aa: CASSLCDLRANYGYTF; cdr3_nt: TGTGCCAGCAGCTTATGCGACCTCCGAGCTAACTATGGCTACACCTTC
d_call: NA; clone_size: once; j_call: TRBJ2-3; v_call: TRBV6-1; cdr3_aa: CASRRIDTQYF; cdr3_nt: TGTGCCAGCAGGAGAATAGATACGCAGTATTTT
d_call: TRBD1; clone_size: NA; j_call: TRBJ2-7; v_call: TRBV29-1; cdr3_aa: CSAFGTGDSYEQYF; cdr3_nt: TGCAGCGCGTTCGGGACAGGGGATTCCTACGAGCAGTACTTC
d_call: NA; clone_size: NA; j_call: TRBJ2-1; v_call: TRBV28; cdr3_aa: CASEEAGSSYNEQFF; cdr3_nt: TGTGCCAGCGAAGAAGCCGGTTCTTCCTACAATGAGCAGTTCTTC
d_call: NA; clone_size: NA; j_call: TRBJ1-1; v_call: TRBV27; cdr3_aa: CASRLVGVNTEAFF; cdr3_nt: TGTGCCAGCAGGTTAGTAGGGGTGAACACTGAAGCTTTCTTT
d_call: TRBD1; clone_size: NA; j_call: TRBJ2-3; v_call: TRBV2; cdr3_aa: CASSFPGTGGSDTQYF; cdr3_nt: TGTGCCAGCAGTTTCCCCGGGACAGGGGGATCAGATACGCAGTATTTT
d_call: NA; clone_size: NA; j_call: TRBJ1-5; v_call: TRBV4-2; cdr3_aa: CASSQADGSHQPQHF; cdr3_nt: TGTGCCAGCAGCCAAGCTGATGGGTCCCATCAGCCCCAGCATTTT
d_call: NA; clone_size: once; j_call: TRBJ1-1; v_call: TRBV28; cdr3_aa: CASSWAMNTEAFF; cdr3_nt: TGTGCCAGCAGTTGGGCGATGAACACTGAAGCTTTCTTT
d_call: NA; clone_size: NA; j_call: TRBJ2-1; v_call: TRBV7-6; cdr3_aa: CASSRDSYNEQFF; cdr3_nt: TGTGCCAGCTCCCGGGACTCCTACAATGAGCAGTTCTTC
d_call: TRBD2; clone_size: few; j_call: TRBJ2-3; v_call: TRBV4-2; cdr3_aa: CASSQEFGGGTDTQYF; cdr3_nt: TGTGCCAGCAGCCAAGAGTTCGGGGGGGGCACAGATACGCAGTATTTT
d_call: NA; clone_size: few; j_call: TRBJ1-1; v_call: TRBV7-3; cdr3_aa: CASSLQVNTEAFF; cdr3_nt: TGTGCCAGCAGCCTGCAGGTGAACACTGAAGCTTTCTTT
d_call: NA; clone_size: once; j_call: TRBJ2-7; v_call: TRBV19; cdr3_aa: CASSMGLGEQYF; cdr3_nt: TGTGCCAGTAGTATGGGACTTGGCGAGCAGTACTTC
d_call: NA; clone_size: NA; j_call: TRBJ2-1; v_call: TRBV11-2; cdr3_aa: CASSEGGFSYNEQFF; cdr3_nt: TGTGCCAGCAGCGAAGGGGGATTCTCCTACAATGAGCAGTTCTTC
d_call: TRBD1; clone_size: NA; j_call: TRBJ2-7; v_call: TRBV5-1; cdr3_aa: CASSFKQGAYEQYF; cdr3_nt: TGCGCCAGCAGCTTCAAACAGGGGGCTTACGAGCAGTACTTC
d_call: TRBD1; clone_size: NA; j_call: TRBJ2-7; v_call: TRBV7-9; cdr3_aa: CASSSVDRVVYEQYF; cdr3_nt: TGTGCCAGCAGCTCAGTGGACAGGGTGGTCTACGAGCAGTACTTC
d_call: NA; clone_size: NA; j_call: TRBJ1-1; v_call: TRBV5-4; cdr3_aa: CASSLLDQGDTEAFF; cdr3_nt: TGTGCCAGCAGCTTGTTAGATCAGGGTGACACTGAAGCTTTCTTT
d_call: TRBD2; clone_size: NA; j_call: TRBJ2-3; v_call: TRBV27; cdr3_aa: CASSPEVGSGGYTDTQYF; cdr3_nt: TGTGCCAGCAGTCCCGAAGTTGGTAGCGGGGGCTACACAGATACGCAGTATTTT
d_call: NA; clone_size: NA; j_call: TRBJ2-7; v_call: TRBV4-1; cdr3_aa: CASSQTATDYEQYF; cdr3_nt: TGCGCCAGCAGCCAAACCGCCACAGACTACGAGCAGTACTTC
d_call: NA; clone_size: NA; j_call: TRBJ1-2; v_call: TRBV5-6; cdr3_aa: CASSSGYGYTF; cdr3_nt: TGTGCCAGCAGCTCAGGGTATGGCTACACCTTC
d_call: NA; clone_size: NA; j_call: TRBJ1-2; v_call: TRBV6-1; cdr3_aa: CASSSRRAIDYGYTF; cdr3_nt: TGTGCCAGCAGTTCTCGAAGGGCCATCGACTATGGCTACACCTTC
d_call: TRBD1; clone_size: NA; j_call: TRBJ2-7; v_call: TRBV5-4; cdr3_aa: CASSLAGTGNYEQYF; cdr3_nt: TGTGCCAGCAGCTTGGCCGGGACAGGCAACTACGAGCAGTACTTC
d_call: NA; clone_size: NA; j_call: TRBJ2-4; v_call: TRBV27; cdr3_aa: CATFAQNIQYF; cdr3_nt: TGTGCCACATTTGCCCAAAACATTCAGTACTTC
d_call: TRBD1; clone_size: NA; j_call: TRBJ1-1; v_call: TRBV4-2; cdr3_aa: CASSQDFGQGVRGTEAFF; cdr3_nt: TGTGCCAGCAGCCAAGATTTTGGGCAGGGGGTTCGCGGCACTGAAGCTTTCTTT
d_call: NA; clone_size: NA; j_call: TRBJ2-2; v_call: TRBV6-4; cdr3_aa: CASSPTEDGELFF; cdr3_nt: TGTGCCAGCAGTCCTACAGAAGACGGGGAGCTGTTTTTT
d_call: TRBD1; clone_size: few; j_call: TRBJ2-1; v_call: TRBV6-4; cdr3_aa: CASSDRGGAYNEQFF; cdr3_nt: TGTGCCAGCAGTGACAGAGGGGGCGCATACAATGAGCAGTTCTTC
d_call: NA; clone_size: NA; j_call: TRBJ1-1; v_call: TRBV5-3; cdr3_aa: CARSLQNTEAFF; cdr3_nt: TGTGCCAGAAGCTTGCAGAACACTGAAGCTTTCTTT
d_call: NA; clone_size: NA; j_call: TRBJ2-7; v_call: TRBV29-1; cdr3_aa: CSVGGGYEQYF; cdr3_nt: TGCAGCGTTGGGGGTGGCTACGAGCAGTACTTC
d_call: NA; clone_size: once; j_call: TRBJ2-5; v_call: TRBV9; cdr3_aa: CASSVGVSGQETQYF; cdr3_nt: TGTGCCAGCAGCGTAGGGGTTAGTGGCCAAGAGACCCAGTACTTC
d_call: NA; clone_size: once; j_call: TRBJ1-6; v_call: TRBV2; cdr3_aa: CASSEAPTGAHSPLHF; cdr3_nt: TGTGCCAGCAGTGAAGCCCCGACAGGCGCGCATTCACCCCTCCACTTT
d_call: NA; clone_size: NA; j_call: TRBJ2-5; v_call: TRBV5-1; cdr3_aa: CASSLDLVETQYF; cdr3_nt: TGCGCCAGCAGCTTGGATCTCGTGGAGACCCAGTACTTC
d_call: NA; clone_size: NA; j_call: TRBJ2-7; v_call: TRBV4-1; cdr3_aa: CASSQVRSLGAYEQYF; cdr3_nt: TGCGCCAGCAGCCAAGTAAGGTCGCTAGGTGCCTACGAGCAGTACTTC
d_call: TRBD1; clone_size: NA; j_call: TRBJ1-2; v_call: TRBV5-1; cdr3_aa: CASSPTGNYGYTF; cdr3_nt: TGCGCCAGCAGCCCGACAGGGAACTATGGCTACACCTTC
d_call: TRBD2; clone_size: NA; j_call: TRBJ2-7; v_call: TRBV4-1; cdr3_aa: CASSQEPSGGITYEQYF; cdr3_nt: TGCGCCAGCAGCCAAGAGCCTAGCGGGGGGATTACCTACGAGCAGTACTTC
d_call: TRBD1; clone_size: NA; j_call: TRBJ1-1; v_call: TRBV5-1; cdr3_aa: CASSLNRGLNTEAFF; cdr3_nt: TGCGCCAGCAGCTTAAACAGGGGATTGAACACTGAAGCTTTCTTT
d_call: TRBD1; clone_size: NA; j_call: TRBJ2-2; v_call: TRBV6-1; cdr3_aa: CASRSPQGAIGELFF; cdr3_nt: TGTGCCAGCAGAAGCCCTCAGGGGGCTATCGGGGAGCTGTTTTTT
d_call: NA; clone_size: NA; j_call: TRBJ1-2; v_call: TRBV6-1; cdr3_aa: CASRTRGHYGYTF; cdr3_nt: TGTGCCAGCAGAACGCGCGGCCACTATGGCTACACCTTC
d_call: NA; clone_size: NA; j_call: TRBJ2-7; v_call: TRBV5-1; cdr3_aa: CASSFRAKLFGYEQYF; cdr3_nt: TGCGCCAGCAGCTTTCGGGCGAAGCTTTTCGGCTACGAGCAGTACTTC
d_call: NA; clone_size: NA; j_call: TRBJ2-1; v_call: TRBV5-5; cdr3_aa: CASTLFQGNQLYNEQFF; cdr3_nt: TGTGCCAGCACCCTGTTCCAGGGGAACCAATTATACAATGAGCAGTTCTTC
d_call: NA; clone_size: NA; j_call: TRBJ1-5; v_call: TRBV5-1; cdr3_aa: CASSLDSLNQPQHF; cdr3_nt: TGCGCCAGCAGTCTGGACAGTCTCAATCAGCCCCAGCATTTT
d_call: NA; clone_size: NA; j_call: TRBJ1-5; v_call: TRBV27; cdr3_aa: CASSLGTINDSQHF; cdr3_nt: TGTGCCAGCAGTTTAGGAACAATTAATGACAGCCAGCATTTT
d_call: NA; clone_size: NA; j_call: TRBJ1-2; v_call: TRBV30; cdr3_aa: CAWSRYRSGYTF; cdr3_nt: TGTGCCTGGAGTCGTTATAGGTCCGGCTACACCTTC
d_call: NA; clone_size: few; j_call: TRBJ1-4; v_call: TRBV5-4; cdr3_aa: CASSLETVEKLFF; cdr3_nt: TGTGCCAGCAGCTTGGAGACGGTCGAAAAACTGTTTTTT
d_call: NA; clone_size: NA; j_call: TRBJ2-7; v_call: TRBV27; cdr3_aa: CASSLSISTHEQYF; cdr3_nt: TGTGCCAGCAGTTTATCGATTTCTACCCACGAGCAGTACTTC
d_call: NA; clone_size: NA; j_call: TRBJ2-2; v_call: TRBV28; cdr3_aa: CASSSALTGELFF; cdr3_nt: TGTGCCAGCAGTTCCGCTCTTACCGGGGAGCTGTTTTTT
d_call: NA; clone_size: NA; j_call: TRBJ1-6; v_call: TRBV7-2; cdr3_aa: CASSLYESSYNSPLHF; cdr3_nt: TGTGCCAGCAGCTTATACGAAAGCTCCTATAATTCACCCCTCCACTTT
d_call: NA; clone_size: NA; j_call: TRBJ2-2; v_call: TRBV11-1; cdr3_aa: CASSRRRFGGELFF; cdr3_nt: TGTGCCAGCAGCCGTAGACGATTCGGCGGGGAGCTGTTTTTT
d_call: NA; clone_size: NA; j_call: TRBJ2-1; v_call: TRBV27; cdr3_aa: CASSPHLRTGNEQFF; cdr3_nt: TGTGCCAGCAGTCCCCACCTCAGGACCGGCAATGAGCAGTTCTTC
d_call: NA; clone_size: NA; j_call: TRBJ1-6; v_call: TRBV6-1; cdr3_aa: CASSGPAGTTESSYNLPLHF; cdr3_nt: TGTGCCAGCAGTGGTCCTGCAGGGACAACCGAAAGCTCCTATAATTTACCCCTCCACTTT
d_call: NA; clone_size: NA; j_call: TRBJ1-1; v_call: TRBV5-8; cdr3_aa: CASSLARRMNTEAFF; cdr3_nt: TGTGCCAGCAGCTTGGCAAGACGGATGAACACTGAAGCTTTCTTT
d_call: NA; clone_size: NA; j_call: TRBJ2-7; v_call: TRBV5-8; cdr3_aa: CASSWGTGLSYEQYF; cdr3_nt: TGTGCCAGCAGCTGGGGTACCGGGCTTTCCTACGAGCAGTACTTC
d_call: NA; clone_size: NA; j_call: TRBJ1-1; v_call: TRBV28; cdr3_aa: CASSLEDLGSTEAFF; cdr3_nt: TGTGCCAGCAGTTTAGAGGATTTAGGGAGTACTGAAGCTTTCTTT